This T cell receptor beta chain was retrieved from a study of T cell responses to AZD1222 COVID-19 vaccine. In the study overall: Recipients boosted at about 4 weeks or about 12 weeks are pooled. Study-level findings and limits: White British ancestry dominated among donors, who included more females, and clonal diversity was possibly underestimated.

To note about this clone: Its specificity is not known.

The data were produced by immunoSEQ multiplex PCR, yet TCRdb's version contains in-frame clones alone and is incomplete. The table records about 120,000 clones, about 90% of them present only once. With V trimmed by 3 bases and J by 5 bases, 11 bases remained unmatched. CDR1 and CDR2 from the germline V gene are DFQATT and SNEGSKA (reference sequence). The CDR3 length is 15 residues. The specimen was peripheral blood, collected on day 0 of AZD1222 vaccination. The chain employs TRBV20-1 and TRBJ2-5, with 8 nucleotides matching TRBD1. The clonotype originates from an adult in good health. The CDR3 DNA sequence: TGCAGTGCTAGTCCCTATACAGGGGGTGGCGAGACCCAGTACTTC. Protein: CSASPYTGGGETQYF.